This TCR beta chain was observed in a study of technical replicates of blood from a handful of donors. The assay was immunoSEQ multiplex PCR, and TCRdb's table has in-frame clones only and misses some. The sample holds tens of thousands of clones, roughly 94% seen once. Trimming took 6 bases from V and 5 from J; bases not matched to a gene: 6. The CDR3 has 13 residues. Germline CDR1 is MDHEN and CDR2 is SYDVKM. Sequences were obtained from T cells isolated from PBMCs. The rearrangement uses TRBV28 and TRBJ1-2; 7 nucleotides align to TRBD1. This sequence originates from a human donor in good health. CDR3 bases: TGTGCCAGCAGACCCACAGGGGCATATGGCTACACCTTC. Its translation is CASRPTGAYGYTF.